A single sample is the source of the 17 T cell receptor beta chains below, sequenced in a study of OX40 agonist ivuxolimab in advanced cancers. TCRdb's copy holds only in-frame clones and misses some; the assay was immunoSEQ multiplex PCR. The profile shows more than 65,000 clones, roughly 78% of them singletons. Specimen: CD4+ or CD8+ T cells sorted from blood, collected in a trial of the OX40 agonist ivuxolimab. These receptors came from an adult with an advanced solid tumor such as melanoma, head and neck, liver or kidney cancer.

V gene TRBV18 combines with J gene TRBJ2-7; D possibly corresponds to TRBD1 (5 bases). CDR1 KGHSH and CDR2 LQKENI come from the germline V gene. V was shortened by 1 base and J by 5 bases, with 15 bases between the two germline ends. This CDR3 has 15 amino acids. CDR3 DNA sequence: TGTGCCAGCTCACCACTGGTCGCTAGGGGCCACGAGCAGTACTTC. Translated: CASSPLVARGHEQYF.

This chain uses TRBV6-5 with TRBJ1-1, with D possibly TRBD1 on 5 matching bases. The V gene's germline CDR1 is MNHEY and CDR2 SVGAGI. Trimming stripped 5 bases from V and 7 bases from J, with 14 bases between. The CDR3 contains 13 residues. In DNA form, the CDR3 reads TGTGCCAGCAGTCCCCCGGGACTTAATGAAGCTTTCTTT. Translation: CASSPPGLNEAFF.

This rearrangement joins TRBV11-2 to TRBJ1-1, with D unclear. Germline V gives CDR1 SGHAT, CDR2 FQNNGV. Trimming shortened V by 4 bases and J by 1 base, and 13 bases separated the two germline ends. The length of the CDR3 is 15 residues. The CDR3 nucleotides are TGTGCCAGCAGCTCATGGGAGGATCCGAACACTGAAGCTTTCTTT. Its translation: CASSSWEDPNTEAFF.

The chain combines TRBV5-4 with TRBJ2-1, with TRBD2 matching 8 bases. This CDR3 contains 17 residues. V trimming: 0 bases; J trimming: 0 bases; junction bases outside the gene matches: 5. CDR1 is SGHNT and CDR2 is YYREEE in the germline V gene (reference sequence). In DNA form, the CDR3 reads TGTGCCAGCAGCTTGGATAGCGGGACGTTCTCCTACAATGAGCAGTTCTTC. Amino acids: CASSLDSGTFSYNEQFF.

The rearrangement uses TRBV5-1 and TRBJ2-7; unclear D gene. V was pared by 5 bases and J by 3 bases, with 18 bases between. Germline V gene lookup returns CDR1 SGHRS and CDR2 YFSETQ. The CDR3 has 15 residues. CDR3 DNA: TGCGCCAGCAGTCTTGGGCCCCCGGTGAGCTACGAGCAGTACTTC. This encodes CASSLGPPVSYEQYF. The full variable domain, with the rest looked up from reference TRBV5-1 and TRBJ2-7, is KAGVTQTPRYLIKTRGQQVTLSCSPISGHRSVSWYQQTPGQGLQFLFEYFSETQRNKGNFPGRFSGRQFSNSRSEMNVSTLELGDSALYLCASSLGPPVSYEQYFGPGTRLTVT.

The chain recombines TRBV19 with TRBJ2-7, with TRBD2 matching over 7 bases. Germline assignment: CDR1 LNHDA and CDR2 SQIVND (reference sequence). CDR3 length equals 14 residues. The ends lost 5 bases at V and 0 bases at J; junction bases unmatched: 4. The CDR3: CASSGRTSSYEQYF. Here the CDR3 DNA reads TGTGCCAGTAGTGGCAGGACTAGCTCCTACGAGCAGTACTTC.

V gene TRBV14 combines with J gene TRBJ1-3; D perhaps matches TRBD1 (5 bases). The germline V gene encodes CDR1 SGHDN and CDR2 FVKESK. The CDR3 runs to 15 residues. Trimming stripped 1 base from V and 0 bases from J, with 7 bases between. CDR3 amino acids: CASSQVQDSGNTIYF. CDR3 DNA sequence: TGTGCCAGCAGCCAAGTACAGGACTCTGGAAACACCATATATTTT.

This CDR3 reads CAISRGDRDLGEQYF. DNA for the CDR3: TGTGCCATCAGTCGGGGGGACAGGGATCTCGGCGAGCAGTACTTC. The genes are TRBV10-3 and TRBJ2-7, with 9 bases that match TRBD1. Germline values: CDR1 ENHRY, CDR2 SYGVKD. The CDR3 spans 15 residues. The junction had 11 bases not matched to a gene; V was cut back by 5 bases and J by 6 bases.

The chain recombines TRBV5-1 with TRBJ1-2; D unclear. Deletions cut 7 bases from V and 13 bases from J, with 20 bases between. CDR3 size: 12 residues. CDR1 and CDR2 (germline): SGHRS, YFSETQ. The CDR3 DNA is TGCGCCAGCGGCCTGGATCGGTTCGGAGCCACCTTC. It yields the protein CASGLDRFGATF.

The table lists this clone with a few counts. The rearrangement joins TRBV4-2 to TRBJ2-1; TRBD1 agrees at 8 bases. After removal of 1 base from V and 0 bases from J, the junction contained 11 bases not matched to a gene. Looked up from germline, CDR1 is LGHNA and CDR2 is YNFKEQ. This CDR3 spans 19 amino acids. The CDR3 bases are TGTGCCAGCAGCCAAGGGACAACAGGGGGTTTGGGCTCCTACAATGAGCAGTTCTTC. Protein: CASSQGTTGGLGSYNEQFF.

The gene calls are TRBV2 and TRBJ2-3, with 9 bases lining up with TRBD1. CDR3 size: 14 residues. CDR1 and CDR2 (germline): SNHLY, FYNNEI. V trimming: 5 bases; J trimming: 4 bases; junction bases outside the gene matches: 4. CDR3 nucleotide sequence: TGTGCCAGCAGTCTGACAGGGGGGGCAGATACGCAGTATTTT. It yields the protein CASSLTGGADTQYF.

This sequence joins TRBV28 and TRBJ1-2; D call uncertain. Trimming left V 11 bases short and J 5 bases short, with 12 bases between. From germline, CDR1 is MDHEN and CDR2 SYDVKM. CDR3 length equals 11 residues. CDR3 sequence: CAHSGKYGYTF. The CDR3 nucleotides are TGTGCCCACAGTGGCAAGTATGGCTACACCTTC.

The chain couples TRBV28 to TRBJ2-1; the match to TRBD1 covers 9 bases. V shed 7 bases, J shed 7 bases, and the junction held 11 bases outside the gene matches. Germline assignment: CDR1 MDHEN and CDR2 SYDVKM. The length of the CDR3 is 15 residues. This CDR3 is CASNRPGQGRNEQFF. CDR3 sequence (DNA): TGTGCCAGCAACAGACCGGGACAGGGCAGAAATGAGCAGTTCTTC.

The rearrangement uses TRBV5-1 and TRBJ1-1; D uncertain. The CDR3 is made up of 14 amino acids. Trimming pared 0 bases from V and 7 bases from J, leaving 13 bases between. The germline V gene has CDR1 SGHRS and CDR2 YFSETQ. The DNA for the CDR3 is TGCGCCAGCAGCTTGGTTCCGGAGTCGCGTGAAGCTTTCTTT. Amino acids: CASSLVPESREAFF.

The chain recombines TRBV5-1 with TRBJ1-2; 7 bases agree with TRBD1. This CDR3 region has 14 residues. Germline CDR1 and CDR2: SGHRS and YFSETQ. After removal of 2 bases from V and 6 bases from J, the junction contained 7 bases not matched to a gene. CDR3 in DNA: TGCGCCAGCAGCTTCCTACAGGGGATGGATGGCTACACCTTC. Amino acid sequence: CASSFLQGMDGYTF.

The genes are TRBV27 and TRBJ2-7; D gene unclear. Trimming left V 4 bases short and J 9 bases short, with 16 bases between. The CDR3 is 13 residues long. Germline V gene sequence: CDR1 MNHEY, CDR2 SMNVEV (reference sequence). CDR3 bases: TGTGCCAGCAGTTGGGGTACCTCCGGCGGGCAGTACTTC. It is translated as CASSWGTSGGQYF.

The chain joins TRBV27 to TRBJ1-2; weak D call: TRBD1 (5 bases). Germline CDR1 MNHEY, CDR2 SMNVEV (reference sequence). This CDR3 region has 13 residues. Trimming took 10 bases from V and 0 from J, leaving 12 bases between them. Here the CDR3 reads CATRDRSNYGYTF. For the CDR3, the DNA is TGTGCCACCCGGGACCGATCTAACTATGGCTACACCTTC.